The rows below give T cell receptor beta chains drawn from one sample of a study of T cell changes during pregnancy in multiple sclerosis. This table comes from immunoSEQ multiplex PCR, and its TCRdb copy is limited to in-frame clones, with some not included. The repertoire holds tens of thousands of clones, with roughly 89% as singletons. Sequences were derived from peripheral blood, sampled in the second trimester of pregnancy. These receptors all stem from a female donor with multiple sclerosis, enrolled in a pregnancy study. The CDR3 runs from the conserved cysteine through the conserved F or W. The order of the fields is D gene, clone size, J gene, V gene, CDR3 protein, CDR3 DNA. D genes are given only for firm matches. Size tells how often a clone was seen (once, few, many) or the class of an expanded clone, and some rows leave it out.

TRBD1	once	TRBJ1-2	TRBV27	CASSLLTGGFGGYTF	TGTGCCAGCAGTTTGCTCACAGGGGGTTTCGGAGGCTACACCTTC
TRBD2	once	TRBJ2-1	TRBV5-4	CASTSGGGGYNEQFF	TGTGCCAGCACCTCGGGCGGGGGGGGGTACAATGAGCAGTTCTTC
NA	NA	TRBJ2-6	TRBV27	CASSLLGAGANVLTF	TGTGCCAGCAGTTTGTTAGGGGCTGGGGCCAACGTCCTGACTTTC
TRBD1	NA	TRBJ1-1	TRBV18	CASSTSSGTGTEAFF	TGTGCCAGCTCAACCTCGTCCGGGACAGGGACTGAAGCTTTCTTT
NA	NA	TRBJ1-6	TRBV7-8	CASSLGEGRNSPLHF	TGTGCCAGCAGCTTAGGGGAGGGGAGGAATTCACCCCTCCACTTT
TRBD1	NA	TRBJ1-1	TRBV29-1	CSVLNYPGQMNTEAFF	TGCAGCGTTTTGAACTACCCGGGACAGATGAACACTGAAGCTTTCTTT
NA	NA	TRBJ2-7	TRBV6-1	CASSDMGRLNEQYF	TGTGCCAGCAGTGACATGGGGCGCTTAAACGAGCAGTACTTC
NA	NA	TRBJ1-1	TRBV7-2	CASSLGPGGAFF	TGTGCCAGCAGCTTAGGTCCGGGGGGAGCTTTCTTT
TRBD1	NA	TRBJ2-1	TRBV2	CASSVDPSGGQTGFF	TGTGCCAGCAGCGTCGACCCCTCAGGGGGCCAGACCGGGTTCTTC
TRBD2	NA	TRBJ2-1	TRBV7-3	CASSQRLAGGLGEQFF	TGTGCCAGCAGTCAAAGACTAGCGGGGGGTTTGGGTGAGCAGTTCTTC
NA	once	TRBJ2-4	TRBV7-8	CASSLLLGGGHLAKNIQYF	TGTGCCAGCAGCTTATTATTAGGGGGGGGGCATCTAGCCAAAAACATTCAGTACTTC